This T cell receptor (beta chain) was obtained from a study of shared clonotypes between healthy human individuals. The V gene's germline CDR1 is SGHRS and CDR2 YFSETQ. Trimming stripped 2 bases from V and 8 bases from J, with 12 bases between. The CDR3 covers 13 residues. The study, taken as a whole, reports: Rarefaction exposed incomplete sorted-subset sequencing despite large depth. Apart from blood, nothing was sampled; tissue repertoires likely differ. Owing to a small donor count, the genetic and exposure-history diversity represented was limited.

The repertoire was sequenced with immunoSEQ multiplex PCR; TCRdb's copy has only in-frame clones and lacks some. The sample holds millions of clones, roughly 93% seen once. As concerns this clone: Its target is unknown.

The chain recombines TRBV5-1 with TRBJ2-3; tentative D call: TRBD2 (6 bases). The receptor was derived from a man younger than 35 in good health. Some clones in this sample may be carry-over from other donors' samples. Sequencing used naive CD4+ T cells from PBMCs. Subset meaning: CD45RA+ positively selected. This chain's CDR3 is CASSLGTDSTQYF. The CDR3 DNA follows: TGCGCCAGCAGCTTAGGGACTGACAGTACGCAGTATTTT.